This entry features one TCR beta chain sequence. V dropped 1 base and J dropped 3 bases, with 13 bases sitting between them. The CDR3 is made up of 15 amino acids. From germline, CDR1 is MNHNS and CDR2 SASEGT. This specimen belongs to a study of Graves' ophthalmopathy and Graves' hyperthyroidism. From RNA, the CDR3 regions of TCR beta chains were amplified and sequenced. The first-round RT-PCR employed HTBI primers together with the Qiagen OneStep RT-PCR kit. A multiplex PCR was then performed as the second round. TCRdb analysed the multiplex PCR reads with MiXCR anew, one entry per CDR3 protein. The repertoire includes 300,000 to 450,000 distinct CDR3 sequences, about a sixth of them detected once, and 2.4% sits in the top ten.

The chain links TRBV6-1 to TRBJ2-7; maybe TRBD2 (5 bases). Specimen: peripheral blood. The TCR comes from an adult woman with stable Graves' hyperthyroidism. The chain's CDR3 is CASSEGLRGNYEQYF. In DNA, the CDR3 is TGTGCCAGCAGTGAAGGTCTCCGAGGGAACTACGAGCAGTACTTC.